The subject of this entry is one T cell receptor (beta chain). The antigen remains undetermined. This sample is drawn from a study of cytomegalovirus exposure and HLA in healthy donors. Study-level results: Most of the TCR beta V segments (in an earlier analysis) were productive either about 87% or about 30% of the time. Altogether, some 160 TCR beta chains were recorded as cytomegalovirus-associated. Links to common viral pathogens appeared, in a later analysis, for several of the most significant clusters.

PCR involved 60 Vbeta and 13 Jbeta primers. Method: immunoSEQ multiplex PCR; TCRdb's copy keeps in-frame clones and lacks some. The sample includes more than 95,000 clones, 79% of them seen just once. Trimming removed 6 bases from V and 7 bases from J; junction bases left unmatched: 2. Germline lookup yields CDR1 LNHDA and CDR2 SQIVND (reference sequence). The CDR3 contains 13 residues. The chain recombines TRBV19 with TRBJ1-5, with 11 bases matching TRBD1. The material sequenced was PBMCs. This TCR derives from a man in his forties or fifties in good health and CMV-seropositive. CDR3 bases: TGTGCCAGTAGCCGGGACAGGGGGCAGCCCCAGCATTTT. This sequence encodes CASSRDRGQPQHF. Complete variable domain (other parts from reference TRBV19 and TRBJ1-5): DGGITQSPKYLFRKEGQNVTLSCEQNLNHDAMYWYRQDPGQGLRLIYYSQIVNDFQKGDIAEGYSVSREKKESFPLTVTSAQKNPTAFYLCASSRDRGQPQHFGDGTRLSIL.